The 10 T cell receptor beta chains below come from one sample, sequenced in a study of T-cell memory formation after mild COVID-19. TCRdb fed the 5' RACE reads into MiXCR, producing one record per CDR3 protein. The repertoire consists of around 320,000 distinct CDR3 sequences, with 15% to 20% occurring once and the leading ten covering roughly 21%. Sequencing input: PBMCs or a T cell subset sorted from them (not recorded which). All receptors come from a man aged 18 to 30 who had mild COVID-19 (a few samples of this study predate the infection). Cell type and time point are not known.

The chain combines TRBV4-2 with TRBJ2-2, with D hard to call. Germline CDR1 and CDR2: LGHNA and YNFKEQ. V was cut by 3 bases and J by 3 bases, with 11 bases left in between. This CDR3 is built from 15 residues. The CDR3 here is CASSQASPHTGELFF. DNA for the CDR3: TGTGCCAGCAGCCAGGCCTCTCCCCACACCGGGGAGCTGTTTTTT.

The rearrangement links TRBV3-1 to TRBJ2-3; D is unclear. CDR1 is LGHDT, CDR2 YNNKEL, per germline (reference sequence). The CDR3 is 12 residues long. The V gene lost 3 bases and the J gene lost 9 bases, with 10 bases spanning the gap. For the CDR3, the DNA is TGTGCCAGCAGCCAGAGTTGGGCCACGCAGTATTTT. It translates to CASSQSWATQYF.

A few counts support this clonotype. CDR3 nucleotides: TGTGCCAGCAGCGAGGATGTAGCGGGGTATTACGAGCAGTACTTC. This sequence encodes CASSEDVAGYYEQYF. The chain links TRBV9 to TRBJ2-7; 8 nucleotides match TRBD2. Germline CDR1 reads SGDLS; CDR2 reads YYNGEE. CDR3 length: 15 residues. V lost 3 bases to trimming and J lost 4 bases; unmatched junction nucleotides: 9.

The rearrangement joins TRBV6-5 to TRBJ2-7; the D is unclear. The CDR3 contains 11 residues. Germline V gene data show CDR1 as MNHEY and CDR2 as SVGAGI. The V and J ends lost 7 bases and 5 bases respectively, with 9 bases between them. CDR3 DNA sequence: TGTGCCAGCACCTGGCTGAACGAGCAGTACTTC. Translating it yields CASTWLNEQYF.

This clonotype was counted a few times. The chain links TRBV25-1 to TRBJ1-1, with 8 bases aligning to TRBD1. Germline trimming cut 1 base from V and 8 bases from J; bases unmatched to any gene: 3. The CDR3 covers 13 residues. The V gene's germline CDR1 is MGHDK and CDR2 SYGVNS. The CDR3 spells CASSEWGQEEAFF. As DNA, the CDR3 is TGTGCCAGCAGTGAATGGGGACAGGAAGAAGCTTTCTTT.

This clonotype appeared many times. The gene calls are TRBV7-2 and TRBJ2-3, with 9 positions matching TRBD1. The CDR3 spans 14 residues. The ends lost 3 bases at V and 6 bases at J; junction bases unmatched: 4. Looked up from germline, CDR1 is SGHTA and CDR2 is FQGNSA. The CDR3 spells CASSLTGGSDTQYF. CDR3 sequence (DNA): TGTGCCAGCAGCTTGACAGGGGGAAGCGATACGCAGTATTTT.

The CDR3 reads CASRGFPSGTQYF. In nucleotides, the CDR3 is TGTGCCAGTAGGGGTTTCCCGTCGGGGACCCAGTACTTC. The V call is TRBV19, the J call TRBJ2-5; D is uncertain. Germline CDR1 and CDR2: LNHDA and SQIVND (reference sequence). CDR3 length: 13 residues. V lost 6 bases and J lost 7, with 15 bases in between.

V and J are TRBV6-5 and TRBJ1-1, with 8 bases aligning to TRBD1. In germline, CDR1 is MNHEY, CDR2 SVGAGI. With V trimmed by 6 bases and J by 4 bases, 4 bases remained unmatched. The CDR3 covers 13 residues. The DNA for the CDR3 is TGTGCCAGCAGACGAGACAGGGGCACTGAAGCTTTCTTT. Translation: CASRRDRGTEAFF.

This clonotype has more than one count but fewer than ten. The V and J genes are TRBV27 and TRBJ2-2, with D uncertain. This CDR3 contains 18 residues. Deletions cut 7 bases from V and 0 bases from J, with 21 bases between. Germline V gene data show CDR1 as MNHEY and CDR2 as SMNVEV (reference sequence). In DNA form, the CDR3 reads TGTGCCAGCACCTGGACCTGGGTCTTACCCGCGAACACCGGGGAGCTGTTTTTT. Translating gives CASTWTWVLPANTGELFF.

The rearrangement links TRBV7-6 to TRBJ1-1, with D possibly matching TRBD1 (5 bases). V dropped 4 bases and J dropped 1 base, with 13 bases sitting between them. CDR3 size: 15 residues. Germline V gives CDR1 SGHVS, CDR2 FNYEAQ. The CDR3 bases are TGTGCCAGCAGCTCCGGGTGGGGGGGGAACACTGAAGCTTTCTTT. Its translation: CASSSGWGGNTEAFF.